These 27 T cell receptor beta chains were sequenced from one sample in a study of patients and donors after allogeneic stem cell transplantation. TCRdb ran MiXCR on the RT-PCR reads and lists one entry per CDR3 protein. Here the sample spans hundreds of thousands of distinct CDR3 sequences, 16% being singletons. The specimen sequenced was blood, either unsorted or a sorted T cell fraction (not recorded which). The receptors here all came from a human donor who was either an allogeneic HSCT recipient or a stem cell or donor lymphocyte infusion donor (not recorded which). It is not recorded whose cells these are; they may come from a transplant donor.

This clonotype was observed a few times. This sequence joins TRBV6-5 and TRBJ1-1; no firm D call. V lost 4 bases, J lost 5 bases, and 17 bases lay in between. The CDR3 totals 15 residues. Germline CDR1 reads MNHEY; CDR2 reads SVGAGI. CDR3 bases: TGTGCCAGCAGTTGGATTACCTCGGGGTCTACTGAAGCTTTCTTT. As protein: CASSWITSGSTEAFF.

This clonotype was counted once. The rearrangement joins TRBV20-1 to TRBJ2-3; D uncertain. Germline V gene sequence: CDR1 DFQATT, CDR2 SNEGSKA (reference sequence). V was cut by 0 bases and J by 1 base, with 11 bases left in between. The CDR3 consists of 15 residues. The CDR3 reads CSAREETVRTDTQYF. The CDR3 DNA reads TGCAGTGCTAGAGAGGAAACTGTTCGCACAGATACGCAGTATTTT.

This clonotype was observed many times. The chain carries TRBV6-5 and TRBJ1-2; D is ambiguous. CDR1 MNHEY and CDR2 SVGAGI come from the germline V gene. Trimming removed 2 bases at V and 0 bases at J, with 7 bases between. The CDR3 is 14 residues long. CDR3 nucleotides: TGTGCCAGCAGTTACAACCGAGCTAACTATGGCTACACCTTC. It is translated as CASSYNRANYGYTF.

The chain employs TRBV15 and TRBJ1-5, with a possible D match to TRBD1 (6 bases). This CDR3 spans 13 amino acids. The V gene's germline CDR1 is LNHNV and CDR2 YYDKDF (reference sequence). V gave up 6 bases and J gave up 4 bases, with 10 bases separating them. The CDR3 bases are TGTGCCACCAGTATACAGGGAAATCAGCCCCAGCATTTT. This encodes CATSIQGNQPQHF.

This clonotype was counted once. This chain links TRBV6-2 or TRBV6-3 with TRBJ1-5; D possibly corresponds to TRBD1 (6 bases). The CDR3 contains 14 residues. From germline, CDR1 is MNHEY and CDR2 SVGEGT. The V and J ends lost 1 base and 8 bases respectively, with 12 bases between them. The CDR3 protein is CASSYYRETEPQHF. The CDR3 nucleotides are TGTGCCAGCAGTTACTACAGGGAAACGGAGCCCCAGCATTTT.

The chain is built from TRBV7-8 and TRBJ1-2; 9 nucleotides match TRBD1. Germline values: CDR1 SGHVS, CDR2 FQNEAQ. The CDR3 covers 13 residues. Trimming cost V 5 bases and J 7 bases; bases outside gene matches: 5. In DNA, the CDR3 is TGTGCCAGCAGCAAAAGGACAGGGGCTGGCTACACCTTC. As protein: CASSKRTGAGYTF.

V is TRBV20-1 and J is TRBJ2-3; a weak D match, TRBD2 (7 bases). Per the germline V gene, CDR1 is DFQATT and CDR2 is SNEGSKA (reference sequence). The ends were cut back, 2 bases at V and 10 bases at J, with 22 bases in the middle. This CDR3 region has 15 residues. CDR3 coding DNA: TGCAGTGCTAGACTGGCGGGAGAGGGGGTTTTGTCGCAGTATTTT. Translated: CSARLAGEGVLSQYF.

The chain joins TRBV12-3 or TRBV12-4 to TRBJ1-5; 7 bases line up with TRBD1. J lost 6 bases, V lost 7 bases, and 12 bases had no gene match. The CDR3 covers 15 residues. The CDR3 reads CASTTTGEVGQPQHF. The CDR3 coding sequence is TGTGCCAGCACCACTACAGGGGAGGTGGGTCAGCCCCAGCATTTT.

In its sample, this clonotype was seen a few times. The gene calls are TRBV5-6 and TRBJ2-7, with 7 positions matching TRBD2. Losses at the gene ends were 4 bases for V and 3 bases for J; bases not matched to a gene: 16. CDR3 length: 17 residues. CDR1 and CDR2 (germline): SGHDT, YYEEEE. The CDR3 loop reads CASSRDGWGGMYYEQYF. The CDR3 DNA sequence: TGTGCCAGCAGCCGCGACGGATGGGGGGGGATGTACTACGAGCAGTACTTC.

This clonotype was seen a handful of times. The DNA of the CDR3 is TGTGCCAGCAGCTTAACCGGGAGGGCCTTGGATGAGCAGTTCTTC. This translates into CASSLTGRALDEQFF. J is TRBJ2-1 and V is TRBV7-9; the match to TRBD2 covers 8 bases. CDR3 size: 15 residues. Germline V gene lookup returns CDR1 SEHNR and CDR2 FQNEAQ (reference sequence). J lost 8 bases, V lost 2 bases, and 8 bases had no gene match.

This clonotype has a count of ten or more. The chain combines TRBV5-1 with TRBJ1-1; tentative D call: TRBD1 (5 bases). V was pared by 1 base and J by 5 bases, with 9 bases between. In germline, CDR1 is SGHRS, CDR2 YFSETQ. The CDR3 covers 13 residues. CDR3 loop: CASSLQGWTEAFF. The CDR3 region has the DNA TGCGCCAGCAGCTTGCAGGGATGGACTGAAGCTTTCTTT.

The chain uses TRBV3-1 and TRBJ2-3; D unclear. V lost 4 bases and J lost 3, with 14 bases in between. Germline values: CDR1 LGHDT, CDR2 YNNKEL (reference sequence). The CDR3 loop spans 15 amino acids. In DNA, the CDR3 is TGTGCCAGCAGCCTCGGGTGGGGAAAGACAGATACGCAGTATTTT. Translating it yields CASSLGWGKTDTQYF.

Many counts were recorded for this clonotype. V gene TRBV20-1 combines with J gene TRBJ1-1, with D maybe TRBD1 (6 bases). The V gene's germline CDR1 is DFQATT and CDR2 SNEGSKA (reference sequence). The CDR3 extends over 12 amino acids. Trimming cost V 3 bases and J 13 bases, with 18 bases left between them. CDR3 sequence: CSARGEQGNVFF. The CDR3 nucleotides read TGCAGTGCTAGGGGGGAACAGGGAAATGTTTTCTTT.

This clonotype was seen a handful of times. V usage is TRBV5-1 and J usage is TRBJ1-2, with 11 positions matching TRBD1. The length of the CDR3 is 14 residues. CDR1 SGHRS and CDR2 YFSETQ come from the germline V gene. The V and J ends lost 4 bases and 4 bases, in that order; junction bases with no gene match: 3. The CDR3 DNA is TGCGCCAGCAGCCCGGACAGGGGGCTCTATGGCTACACCTTC. Encoded protein: CASSPDRGLYGYTF.

There are a few counts of this clonotype. V is TRBV4-1 and J is TRBJ1-1; D unresolved. Trimming cost V 1 base and J 3 bases, with 9 bases left between them. Germline V gene sequence: CDR1 MGHRA, CDR2 YSYEKL. This CDR3 is 14 amino acids long. Here the CDR3 reads CASSQGADDTEAFF. As DNA, the CDR3 is TGCGCCAGCAGCCAAGGCGCGGACGACACTGAAGCTTTCTTT.

This clonotype occurred many times. The CDR3 coding sequence is TGCAGCGTTGAACCCACTGAAGCTTTCTTT. Translating it yields CSVEPTEAFF. V usage is TRBV29-1 and J usage is TRBJ1-1; D unclear. V lost 2 bases and J 4 bases, leaving 2 bases between the germline ends. Germline V lookup: CDR1 SQVTM, CDR2 ANQGSEA. The CDR3 sequence is 10 residues long.

This clonotype was observed at least ten times. The chain is built from TRBV5-1 and TRBJ2-1; D gene uncertain. The CDR3 runs 15 residues. The V end was cut by 4 bases, the J end by 0 bases, with 11 bases between. The germline CDR1 and CDR2 sequences are SGHRS and YFSETQ. CDR3 coding DNA: TGCGCCAGCAGCGCCGAGGAGAACTCCTACAATGAGCAGTTCTTC. It specifies CASSAEENSYNEQFF.

V and J are TRBV20-1 and TRBJ2-5; 10 positions match TRBD1. The germline CDR1 and CDR2 sequences are DFQATT and SNEGSKA (reference sequence). Trimming removed 3 bases from V and 4 bases from J; junction bases left unmatched: 8. CDR3 length: 15 residues. The CDR3 loop reads CSASGRDRGRETQYF. Written as DNA, the CDR3 is TGCAGTGCTAGTGGGCGGGACAGGGGACGAGAGACCCAGTACTTC.

Many counts were recorded for this clonotype. This chain uses TRBV4-3 with TRBJ2-2, with 7 bases identical to TRBD1. The CDR3 runs 17 residues. Looked up from germline, CDR1 is LGHNA and CDR2 is YSLEER. After removal of 0 bases from V and 5 bases from J, the junction contained 9 bases not matched to a gene. The chain's CDR3 is CASSQDLGGAITGELFF. DNA for the CDR3: TGCGCCAGCAGCCAAGATCTAGGGGGCGCGATTACCGGGGAGCTGTTTTTT.

The rearrangement uses TRBV5-1 and TRBJ2-2; a weak D match, TRBD1 (6 bases). Germline V lookup: CDR1 SGHRS, CDR2 YFSETQ. The V end was cut by 4 bases, the J end by 4 bases, with 14 bases between. The CDR3 extends over 15 amino acids. The CDR3: CASSGQGSGTGELFF. The CDR3 bases are TGCGCCAGCAGCGGCCAGGGGAGTGGCACCGGGGAGCTGTTTTTT.

This clonotype was observed a few times. The V gene is TRBV5-6, the J gene TRBJ2-2, with D possibly being TRBD1 or TRBD2 (5 bases each). V lost 2 bases, J lost 4 bases, and 18 bases lay in between. The CDR3 totals 17 residues. CDR1 is SGHDT, CDR2 YYEEEE, per germline. CDR3 amino acids: CASSFWTQGGSTGELFF. CDR3 in DNA: TGTGCCAGCAGCTTCTGGACTCAGGGTGGTAGCACCGGGGAGCTGTTTTTT. The variable domain in full, completed from reference TRBV5-6 and TRBJ2-2, reads DAGVTQSPTHLIKTRGQQVTLRCSPKSGHDTVSWYQQALGQGPQFIFQYYEEEERQRGNFPDRFSGHQFPNYSSELNVNALLLGDSALYLCASSFWTQGGSTGELFFGEGSRLTVL.

J is TRBJ2-5 and V is TRBV20-1; no firm D call. With 2 bases removed from V and 5 bases from J, the gap between germline ends came to 6 bases. Germline assignment: CDR1 DFQATT and CDR2 SNEGSKA (reference sequence). The CDR3 consists of 11 residues. In nucleotides, the CDR3 is TGCAGTGCTAGATCGCACGAGACCCAGTACTTC. It specifies CSARSHETQYF.

This sequence joins TRBV6-1 and TRBJ2-3, with 13 bases identical to TRBD2. After removal of 7 bases from V and 6 bases from J, the junction contained 4 bases not matched to a gene. CDR3 length equals 14 residues. Germline loops: CDR1 MNHNS, CDR2 SASEGT. In DNA, the CDR3 is TGTGCCAGCACCAGGACTAGCGGGAGTGATACGCAGTATTTT. It encodes CASTRTSGSDTQYF.

This clonotype was recorded a few times. This chain uses TRBV7-2 with TRBJ2-3, with a tentative D call TRBD2 (5 bases). V was trimmed by 5 bases and J by 3 bases, leaving 9 bases between them. The germline V gene has CDR1 SGHTA and CDR2 FQGNSA. CDR3 length: 13 amino acids. The CDR3 nucleotides are TGTGCCAGCAGCGCGGGCCAAACAGATACGCAGTATTTT. Translated, it gives CASSAGQTDTQYF.

There are a few counts of this clonotype. The rearrangement joins TRBV6-5 to TRBJ2-2, with a weak D call TRBD2 (6 bases). Germline lookup yields CDR1 MNHEY and CDR2 SVGAGI. V lost 1 base and J lost 2, with 11 bases in between. This CDR3 has 16 residues. In DNA form, the CDR3 reads TGTGCCAGCAGTTACTTCGGGAGTCGAAACACCGGGGAGCTGTTTTTT. Translating gives CASSYFGSRNTGELFF.

This chain joins TRBV24-1 and TRBJ1-1; D call uncertain. Germline CDR1 KGHDR, CDR2 SFDVKD. The CDR3 extends over 11 amino acids. Trimming took off 4 bases at V and 8 bases at J, with 7 bases between the two ends. CDR3 bases: TGTGCCACCAGTGAGTGGGGAGAAGCTTTCTTT. This sequence encodes CATSEWGEAFF.

This rearrangement joins TRBV2 to TRBJ2-7; D may match TRBD1 or TRBD2 (5 bases each). This CDR3 is 14 amino acids long. V lost 5 bases to trimming and J lost 0 bases, with 11 bases between them. The germline gives CDR1 SNHLY, CDR2 FYNNEI. This chain's CDR3 is CASSRDRHSYEQYF. CDR3 in DNA: TGTGCCAGCAGTCGGGACCGCCACTCCTACGAGCAGTACTTC.